What follows describes a single T cell receptor (delta chain). A far larger clone lies a single base away; this is likely a read error. In the same sample, other DNA sequences code for this CDR3. This entry belongs to a study of gamma-delta T cells after stem cell transplantation. Germline CDR1 GEAIGNYY, CDR2 EKD. The CDR3 spans 18 residues. The ends were cut back, 4 bases at V and 2 bases at J, with 25 bases in the middle. TCRdb re-called the RT-PCR reads via CATT. Among approximately 1,500 delta-chain clones listed, 22% were seen once. This TCR came from a human donor. It is not recorded whose cells these are; they may come from a transplant donor. The chain recombines TRDV2 with TRDJ1, with D possibly TRDD3 on 6 matching bases. The sequenced sample consisted of gamma-delta T cells. The DNA of the CDR3 is TGTGCCTGTGATACTTTAAGGACCCCGAGTGGGGATACCGATAAACTCATCTTT. It translates to CACDTLRTPSGDTDKLIF.